One and the same sample provided the 31 T cell receptor beta chains below, sequenced in a study of blood T cell repertoires in COVID-19. The repertoire was sequenced with immunoSEQ multiplex PCR; TCRdb's copy has only in-frame clones and lacks some. The repertoire holds approximately 250,000 clones, with about 88% as singletons. Sequenced: PBMCs or T cells enriched from blood (not recorded which). The receptors come from a woman in her sixties in a cohort exposed to, infected with or recovered from COVID-19 (not recorded which).

The rearrangement links TRBV11-3 to TRBJ2-1; D may be TRBD1 (7 bases). This CDR3 spans 16 amino acids. V shed 5 bases and J shed 3 bases, with 17 bases lying between them. Germline assignment: CDR1 SGHNT and CDR2 YENEEA. For the CDR3, the DNA is TGTGCCAGCAGCCCAGGGGGTTTCGGGGGCTACAATGAGCAGTTCTTC. This encodes CASSPGGFGGYNEQFF.

The gene calls are TRBV6-2 or TRBV6-3 and TRBJ2-7; 13 bases map to TRBD2. CDR3 length equals 19 residues. After removal of 2 bases from V and 6 bases from J, the junction contained 16 bases not matched to a gene. CDR1 is MNHEY and CDR2 is SVGEGT in the germline V gene. CDR3 nucleotide sequence: TGTGCCAGCAGTTACGAAAGTCGTGGGCCGCGACTAGCGGGAGGCGAGCAGTACTTC. Protein: CASSYESRGPRLAGGEQYF.

J is TRBJ2-3 and V is TRBV25-1; D unresolved. Germline CDR1 MGHDK, CDR2 SYGVNS. The germline V and J ends were trimmed by 8 bases and 3 bases, with 12 bases remaining between them. CDR3 length equals 13 residues. The CDR3 reads CASSKEKTDTQYF. DNA for the CDR3: TGTGCCAGCTCCAAAGAGAAAACAGATACGCAGTATTTT.

The count of this clone is one. The chain joins TRBV9 to TRBJ1-2, with no clear D. This CDR3 spans 13 amino acids. Germline CDR1 SGDLS, CDR2 YYNGEE. Trimming took 0 bases from V and 1 from J, leaving 4 bases between them. The CDR3 bases are TGTGCCAGCAGCGTAGGAGGTAACTATGGCTACACCTTC. Its protein is CASSVGGNYGYTF.

The V gene is TRBV6-4, the J gene TRBJ2-7; no firm D call. V was trimmed by 0 bases and J by 0 bases, leaving 12 bases between them. This CDR3 spans 16 amino acids. Germline V gene sequence: CDR1 MRHNA, CDR2 SNTAGT. CDR3 nucleotide sequence: TGTGCCAGCAGTGACTCGAACGGGTCTTGCTCCTACGAGCAGTACTTC. Amino acid sequence: CASSDSNGSCSYEQYF.

The chain combines TRBV28 with TRBJ2-1, with 11 nucleotides matching TRBD2. The V gene end was trimmed by 2 bases and the J gene end by 9 bases; junction bases not matched to a gene: 6. The CDR3 sequence is 15 residues long. CDR1 MDHEN and CDR2 SYDVKM come from the germline V gene. The CDR3 DNA sequence: TGTGCCAGCAGTTTAAGTACTAGCGGGAGTCGTGAGCAGTTCTTC. Amino acid sequence: CASSLSTSGSREQFF.

V gene TRBV7-3 combines with J gene TRBJ2-6; weak D call: TRBD2 (5 bases). V shed 4 bases and J shed 0 bases, with 13 bases lying between them. Germline V gene lookup returns CDR1 SGHTA and CDR2 FQGTGA. CDR3 length equals 17 residues. DNA for the CDR3: TGTGCCAGCAGCTCCGGACTCTTGTACTCTGGGGCCAACGTCCTGACTTTC. Protein: CASSSGLLYSGANVLTF.

This chain connects TRBV14 to TRBJ1-6, with D tentatively TRBD1 (5 bases). V lost 0 bases and J lost 6, with 12 bases in between. CDR3 length: 16 amino acids. From germline, CDR1 is SGHDN and CDR2 FVKESK. In DNA form, the CDR3 reads TGTGCCAGCAGCCAAGAAGGGGATCCGAGTAATTCACCCCTCCACTTT. Protein sequence: CASSQEGDPSNSPLHF. Full variable domain (outside the CDR3, taken from reference TRBV14 and TRBJ1-6): EAGVTQFPSHSVIEKGQTVTLRCDPISGHDNLYWYRRVMGKEIKFLLHFVKESKQDESGMPNNRFLAERTGGTYSTLKVQPAELEDSGVYFCASSQEGDPSNSPLHFGNGTRLTVT.

V gene TRBV7-8 combines with J gene TRBJ2-7, with TRBD2 identical over 10 bases. The CDR3 covers 15 residues. V was clipped by 1 base and J by 5 bases; unmatched bases: 5. Germline loops: CDR1 SGHVS, CDR2 FQNEAQ. The chain's CDR3 is CASSLGLAGVDEQYF. The CDR3 DNA reads as TGTGCCAGCAGCTTAGGGCTAGCGGGAGTTGACGAGCAGTACTTC.

The rearrangement uses TRBV10-1 and TRBJ2-1; 7 nucleotides align to TRBD2. The germline gives CDR1 WNHNN, CDR2 SYGVQD (reference sequence). J lost 5 bases, V lost 4 bases, and 11 bases had no gene match. The CDR3 has 16 residues. CDR3 DNA sequence: TGCGCCAGCAGTGGCTTAGAGGGGAGGGCCGACAATGAGCAGTTCTTC. Residues: CASSGLEGRADNEQFF.

The chain employs TRBV6-5 and TRBJ2-7; TRBD2 might be the D (6 bases). V gave up 5 bases and J gave up 0 bases, with 14 bases separating them. This CDR3 has 15 residues. Germline V gene lookup returns CDR1 MNHEY and CDR2 SVGAGI. The CDR3 protein is CASSNSGGSSYEQYF. CDR3 nucleotides: TGTGCCAGCAGTAACAGCGGAGGGAGCTCCTACGAGCAGTACTTC.

The chain carries TRBV4-3 and TRBJ1-4; 10 nucleotides match TRBD1. CDR1 is LGHNA and CDR2 is YSLEER in the germline V gene. This CDR3 has 22 amino acids. J was trimmed by 8 bases and V by 0 bases; bases with no gene match: 24. The CDR3 DNA reads as TGCGCCAGCAGCCAAGATTTTTCGGGTTTCGGACAGGGGGGCGCGATAAACGAAAAACTGTTTTTT. Encoded protein: CASSQDFSGFGQGGAINEKLFF.

The V call is TRBV7-8, the J call TRBJ2-7; D is unclear. CDR3 length: 14 residues. Deletions cut 2 bases from V and 4 bases from J, with 12 bases between. Germline V gives CDR1 SGHVS, CDR2 FQNEAQ. The CDR3 loop is CASSLFVAPYEQYF. The DNA of the CDR3 is TGTGCCAGCAGCTTATTTGTGGCCCCATACGAGCAGTACTTC.

The rearrangement links TRBV7-9 to TRBJ2-1, with unresolved D. The CDR3 loop spans 14 amino acids. Germline CDR1 and CDR2: SEHNR and FQNEAQ (reference sequence). V gave up 3 bases and J gave up 0 bases, with 6 bases separating them. The CDR3 coding sequence is TGTGCCAGCAGCTTCTTGAGCTCCTACAATGAGCAGTTCTTC. The encoded protein is CASSFLSSYNEQFF.

This chain joins TRBV4-1 and TRBJ2-1; TRBD1 agrees at 8 bases. CDR3 length: 16 amino acids. The ends lost 1 base at V and 4 bases at J; junction bases unmatched: 6. Germline V CDR1 and CDR2: MGHRA, YSYEKL. The CDR3 protein is CASSQVPGQAYNEQFF. CDR3 nucleotide sequence: TGCGCCAGCAGCCAAGTTCCGGGACAGGCTTACAATGAGCAGTTCTTC.

V and J are TRBV28 and TRBJ2-7; 10 bases match TRBD2. The germline V gene has CDR1 MDHEN and CDR2 SYDVKM. V trimming: 6 bases; J trimming: 3 bases; junction bases outside the gene matches: 2. This CDR3 is built from 13 residues. CDR3 nucleotides: TGTGCCAGCAGGTGGACTAGCGGCTACGAGCAGTACTTC. Translation gives CASRWTSGYEQYF.

The chain carries TRBV7-9 and TRBJ2-7, with 13 bases that match TRBD2. The CDR3 loop spans 15 amino acids. J lost 2 bases, V lost 5 bases, and 3 bases had no gene match. From germline, CDR1 is SEHNR and CDR2 FQNEAQ (reference sequence). The CDR3 reads CASSQGLAGPYEQYF. DNA of the CDR3: TGTGCCAGCAGCCAGGGACTAGCGGGGCCCTACGAGCAGTACTTC.

The chain links TRBV11-2 to TRBJ2-7; no reliable D call. CDR1 is SGHAT, CDR2 FQNNGV, per germline. The CDR3 contains 11 residues. V was cut by 3 bases and J by 5 bases, with 5 bases left in between. CDR3 sequence: CASSFSDEQYF. In nucleotides, the CDR3 is TGTGCCAGCAGCTTCAGTGACGAGCAGTACTTC.

The sample holds a few counts of this clone. The chain employs TRBV6-5 and TRBJ1-3; D uncertain. The CDR3 spans 12 residues. Germline V CDR1 and CDR2: MNHEY, SVGAGI. V lost 7 bases, J lost 2 bases, and 6 bases lay in between. In DNA, the CDR3 is TGTGCCAGCATTAACACTGGAAACACCATATATTTT. This translates into CASINTGNTIYF.

The chain carries TRBV3-1 (or the pseudogene TRBV3-2) and TRBJ2-1; 9 bases align to TRBD2. Germline V gives CDR1 LGHDT, CDR2 YNNKEL (reference sequence). V shed 4 bases, J shed 4 bases, and the junction held 8 bases outside the gene matches. The CDR3 contains 16 residues. Here the CDR3 reads CASSRGFTSGYNEQFF. The CDR3 DNA reads TGTGCCAGCAGCCGCGGCTTTACTAGCGGGTACAATGAGCAGTTCTTC.

The rearrangement uses TRBV5-1 and TRBJ1-1, with 7 nucleotides matching TRBD1. The CDR3 is 15 amino acids. Germline lookup yields CDR1 SGHRS and CDR2 YFSETQ. Germline trimming cut 2 bases from V and 1 base from J; bases unmatched to any gene: 5. CDR3 amino acids: CASSLAGTENTEAFF. CDR3 nucleotide sequence: TGCGCCAGCAGCTTAGCCGGGACAGAGAACACTGAAGCTTTCTTT.

The chain uses TRBV6-5 and TRBJ2-5; D gene ambiguous. Trimming took off 7 bases at V and 0 bases at J, with 12 bases between the two ends. This CDR3 is built from 14 residues. The germline V gene encodes CDR1 MNHEY and CDR2 SVGAGI. CDR3 region: CASKLDNYQETQYF. Here the CDR3 DNA reads TGTGCCAGCAAGTTAGACAATTACCAAGAGACCCAGTACTTC.

The genes are TRBV7-3 and TRBJ2-5; 12 bases match TRBD2. Per germline, CDR1 SGHTA and CDR2 FQGTGA. Trimming at V came to 5 bases and at J to 5 bases, leaving 3 bases not matched to a gene. The CDR3 runs to 14 residues. Here the CDR3 reads CASSPSGRGETQYF. CDR3 in DNA: TGTGCCAGCAGCCCTAGCGGGAGGGGGGAGACCCAGTACTTC.

The chain carries TRBV2 and TRBJ1-5; 7 nucleotides match TRBD1. The CDR3 contains 17 residues. The V gene's germline CDR1 is SNHLY and CDR2 FYNNEI. Trimming at V came to 8 bases and at J to 0 bases, leaving 13 bases not matched to a gene. The CDR3 sequence is CASDRGQPVNSNQPQHF. The DNA for the CDR3 is TGTGCCAGCGATCGGGGACAGCCTGTTAATAGCAATCAGCCCCAGCATTTT.

This clone appeared once. The J gene is TRBJ1-4, the V gene TRBV6-5; D ambiguous. CDR3 size: 14 residues. V was trimmed by 10 bases and J by 0 bases, leaving 12 bases between them. Germline assignment: CDR1 MNHEY and CDR2 SVGAGI. DNA of the CDR3: TGTGCCATCTCGACACATGCAACTAATGAAAAACTGTTTTTT. Protein product: CAISTHATNEKLFF.

The chain carries TRBV10-3 and TRBJ1-1, with 12 bases aligning to TRBD1. With 10 bases clipped from V and 5 bases from J, the junction kept 14 bases outside the gene matches. The CDR3 loop spans 16 amino acids. CDR1 is ENHRY and CDR2 is SYGVKD in the germline V gene. CDR3 region: CATLPGTGGAYTEAFF. The CDR3 coding sequence is TGTGCCACCTTACCCGGGACAGGGGGCGCGTATACTGAAGCTTTCTTT.

CDR3 residues: CASSQGSGTGVYEQFF. The CDR3 DNA reads as TGTGCCAGCAGCCAAGGTTCCGGGACAGGGGTCTATGAGCAGTTCTTC. The chain recombines TRBV3-1 (or the pseudogene TRBV3-2) with TRBJ2-1, with 10 positions matching TRBD1. The CDR3 has 16 amino acids. The V segment lost 1 base and the J segment 8 bases; nucleotides outside the gene matches: 8. Germline loops: CDR1 LGHDT, CDR2 YNNKEL (reference sequence).

The chain carries TRBV6-5 and TRBJ2-7; 8 bases are a match to TRBD2. CDR1 is MNHEY, CDR2 SVGAGI, per germline. The CDR3 length is 14 residues. J lost 3 bases, V lost 5 bases, and 6 bases had no gene match. The CDR3 here is CASSRSGSGYEQYF. The CDR3 nucleotides read TGTGCCAGCAGTCGGAGCGGGAGCGGCTACGAGCAGTACTTC.

This chain uses TRBV5-8 with TRBJ1-2, with a possible D match to TRBD1 (5 bases). Germline V lookup: CDR1 SGHTS, CDR2 YDEGEE. V lost 2 bases, J lost 2 bases, and 10 bases lay in between. The CDR3 consists of 14 residues. CDR3 amino acids: CASSLAGWNYGYTF. CDR3 coding DNA: TGTGCCAGCAGCTTAGCAGGGTGGAACTATGGCTACACCTTC.

The genes are TRBV2 and TRBJ1-6; D uncertain. Germline V lookup: CDR1 SNHLY, CDR2 FYNNEI. V was trimmed by 3 bases and J by 9 bases, leaving 15 bases between them. CDR3 length equals 15 residues. The CDR3 region has the DNA TGTGCCAGCAGTGACCATAGGGCTGGGAGTTCACCCCTCCACTTT. It specifies CASSDHRAGSSPLHF. Combining the CDR3 with reference TRBV2 and TRBJ1-6 gives the whole variable domain EPEVTQTPSHQVTQMGQEVILRCVPISNHLYFYWYRQILGQKVEFLVSFYNNEISEKSEIFDDQFSVERPDGSNFTLKIRSTKLEDSAMYFCASSDHRAGSSPLHFGNGTRLTVT.

The chain uses TRBV18 and TRBJ2-7; D gene uncertain. Trimming cost V 3 bases and J 2 bases, with 8 bases left between them. The CDR3 has 13 residues. The germline V gene has CDR1 KGHSH and CDR2 LQKENI. Written as DNA, the CDR3 is TGTGCCAGCTCACCGGCGGCAGCCTACGAGCAGTACTTC. It yields the protein CASSPAAAYEQYF.